The clone carrying this TCR beta chain showed up just a few times. Profiling relied on immunoSEQ multiplex PCR, and the TCRdb table lists in-frame clones only, not all of them. The sample carries about 64,000 clones, around 86% recorded once. This record belongs to a study of blood T cell repertoires in COVID-19. Trimming stripped 0 bases from V and 4 bases from J, with 13 bases between. The CDR3 contains 15 residues. The germline V gene has CDR1 SGHRS and CDR2 YFSETQ. The receptor comes from a man aged 40-50 years with acute or convalescent COVID-19. The sequencing input was peripheral blood. V and J are TRBV5-1 and TRBJ1-2; maybe TRBD1 (5 bases). Written as DNA, the CDR3 is TGCGCCAGCAGCTTGGAAGGACAACGACTCTATGGCTACACCTTC. Translating gives CASSLEGQRLYGYTF. Full variable domain (remainder filled in from reference TRBV5-1 and TRBJ1-2): KAGVTQTPRYLIKTRGQQVTLSCSPISGHRSVSWYQQTPGQGLQFLFEYFSETQRNKGNFPGRFSGRQFSNSRSEMNVSTLELGDSALYLCASSLEGQRLYGYTFGSGTRLTVV.